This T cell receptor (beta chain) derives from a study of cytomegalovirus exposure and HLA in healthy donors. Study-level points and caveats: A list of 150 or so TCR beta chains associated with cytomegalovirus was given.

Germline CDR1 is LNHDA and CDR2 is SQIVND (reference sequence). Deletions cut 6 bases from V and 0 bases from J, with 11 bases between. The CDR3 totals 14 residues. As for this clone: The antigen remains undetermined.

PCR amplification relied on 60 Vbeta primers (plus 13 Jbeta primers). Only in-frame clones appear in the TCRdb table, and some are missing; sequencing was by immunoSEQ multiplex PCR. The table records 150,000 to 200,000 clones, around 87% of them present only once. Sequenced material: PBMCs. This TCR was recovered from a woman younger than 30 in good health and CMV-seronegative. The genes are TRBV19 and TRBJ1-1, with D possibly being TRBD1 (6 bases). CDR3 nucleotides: TGTGCCAGTAGAAAGGACAGCCTGAACACTGAAGCTTTCTTT. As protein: CASRKDSLNTEAFF. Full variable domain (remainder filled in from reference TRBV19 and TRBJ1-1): DGGITQSPKYLFRKEGQNVTLSCEQNLNHDAMYWYRQDPGQGLRLIYYSQIVNDFQKGDIAEGYSVSREKKESFPLTVTSAQKNPTAFYLCASRKDSLNTEAFFGQGTRLTVV.